This entry lists 29 T cell receptor beta chains sequenced from one sample in a study of regulatory T cells in long-lasting Graves disease. HTBI primers from iRepertoire and Arm-PCR of CDR3 regions yielded the TCR beta libraries. Each CDR3 protein gets one entry after TCRdb re-called the multiplex PCR reads with MiXCR. The sample has approximately 440,000 distinct CDR3 sequences; under 20% are singletons. Time point: newly diagnosed GD, antithyroid drugs for less than 3 months. With RNA extracted from PBMCs as input, the TCR library was made. This same sample was also part of a study on T cells in Graves' hyperthyroidism and ophthalmopathy.

The source was peripheral blood mononuclear cells (PBMCs), collected at new diagnosis, from a patient treated with antithyroid drugs. These TCRs come from a man aged 40-49 years with Graves disease.

There are many counts of this clonotype. V usage is TRBV7-2 and J usage is TRBJ1-2, with 9 bases that match TRBD1. The CDR3 has 14 amino acids. The germline gives CDR1 SGHTA, CDR2 FQGNSA. Germline trimming cut 4 bases from V and 5 bases from J; bases unmatched to any gene: 5. DNA of the CDR3: TGTGCCAGCAGCTCTACAGGGGGCCGGTATGGCTACACCTTC. This sequence encodes CASSSTGGRYGYTF.

This clonotype was seen ten or more times. CDR3 DNA: TGCGCCACCATTTCGGGGGGCCTCTACGAGCAGTACTTC. Translated, it gives CATISGGLYEQYF. The rearrangement joins TRBV5-1 to TRBJ2-7; D perhaps matches TRBD2 (7 bases). Germline V gene data show CDR1 as SGHRS and CDR2 as YFSETQ. With 9 bases removed from V and 3 bases from J, the gap between germline ends came to 16 bases. The CDR3 consists of 13 residues.

This clonotype was picked up many times. The chain recombines TRBV28 with TRBJ2-7; weak D call: TRBD2 (5 bases). There are 14 residues in the CDR3. Germline-derived CDR1 and CDR2 are MDHEN and SYDVKM. Trimming left V 6 bases short and J 2 bases short, with 14 bases between. The CDR3 DNA reads as TGTGCCAGCAGGCCCCTAGCTCAAACCTACGAGCAGTACTTC. Translated, it gives CASRPLAQTYEQYF.

This clonotype occurred many times. J is TRBJ2-1 and V is TRBV29-1; D possibly corresponds to TRBD2 (5 bases). The CDR3 has 13 amino acids. Trimming stripped 6 bases from V and 3 bases from J, with 12 bases between. Germline V gene data show CDR1 as SQVTM and CDR2 as ANQGSEA. The CDR3 loop is CSVAEGVYNEQFF. Written as DNA, the CDR3 is TGCAGCGTCGCTGAGGGCGTCTACAATGAGCAGTTCTTC.

About this clonotype: Being one base from a much bigger clone, this may be a read error. The chain links TRBV7-9 to TRBJ1-1; no firm D call. This CDR3 is built from 11 residues. Looked up from germline, CDR1 is SEHNR and CDR2 is FQNEAQ (reference sequence). The V end lost 4 bases, the J end lost 3 bases, and 3 bases lay between the germline ends. The CDR3 bases are TGTGCCAGCAGCTCGTACACTGAAGCTTTCTTT. This gives the protein CASSSYTEAFF.

V gene TRBV20-1 combines with J gene TRBJ2-5; 9 bases are shared with TRBD1. The CDR3 consists of 15 residues. V gave up 6 bases and J gave up 5 bases; unmatched junction bases: 13. CDR1 DFQATT and CDR2 SNEGSKA come from the germline V gene (reference sequence). Here the CDR3 DNA reads TGCAGTGCCTCACCTGGGACAGGGCAGTTGGAGACCCAGTACTTC. This encodes CSASPGTGQLETQYF.

The chain carries TRBV6-5 and TRBJ1-2; no firm D call. The CDR3 runs to 14 residues. Germline V lookup: CDR1 MNHEY, CDR2 SVGAGI. Trimming took 4 bases from V and 0 from J, leaving 9 bases between them. The CDR3 spells CASSLTRSNYGYTF. The CDR3 nucleotides are TGTGCCAGCAGTTTGACACGGTCTAACTATGGCTACACCTTC.

This clonotype was seen repeatedly, ten times or more. The chain carries TRBV6-1 and TRBJ2-2, with 11 bases aligning to TRBD2. The CDR3 runs 15 residues. Germline assignment: CDR1 MNHNS and CDR2 SASEGT. V dropped 6 bases and J dropped 4; count of bases not matched to a gene: 4. The CDR3 is CASSTSGGRTGELFF. The CDR3 nucleotides are TGTGCCAGCAGCACTAGCGGGGGTCGCACCGGGGAGCTGTTTTTT.

Ten or more counts support this clonotype. J is TRBJ1-1 and V is TRBV5-1; TRBD1 aligns across 7 bases. CDR1 and CDR2 from the germline V gene are SGHRS and YFSETQ. The CDR3 is 14 residues long. Trimming removed 3 bases from V and 6 bases from J; junction bases left unmatched: 8. The CDR3 reads CASSWSGQGAEAFF. CDR3 nucleotides: TGCGCCAGCAGCTGGTCGGGCCAGGGGGCTGAAGCTTTCTTT.

This chain connects TRBV7-2 to TRBJ1-6; D is unclear. The V gene's germline CDR1 is SGHTA and CDR2 FQGNSA. The CDR3 has 13 residues. The V and J ends lost 5 bases and 8 bases respectively, with 10 bases between them. The CDR3 sequence: CASSQELYSPLHF. CDR3 bases: TGTGCCAGCAGCCAGGAACTATATTCACCCCTCCACTTT.

This rearrangement joins TRBV10-3 to TRBJ2-7; TRBD2 agrees at 7 bases. V was pared by 5 bases and J by 4 bases, with 5 bases of the junction left unmatched. CDR3 length: 13 residues. Germline values: CDR1 ENHRY, CDR2 SYGVKD. The CDR3 protein is CAISPGGKYEQYF. The DNA for the CDR3 is TGTGCCATCAGTCCGGGGGGAAAATACGAGCAGTACTTC.

The chain carries TRBV19 and TRBJ1-3; no definite D call. The V end was cut by 9 bases, the J end by 0 bases, with 18 bases between. Germline values: CDR1 LNHDA, CDR2 SQIVND (reference sequence). The CDR3 runs to 16 residues. The CDR3 bases are TGTGCCAGCTTGGAGAGGGTGGGCCTCTCTGGAAACACCATATATTTT. This encodes CASLERVGLSGNTIYF.

Many counts were recorded for this clonotype. V gene TRBV7-9 combines with J gene TRBJ2-7; 7 bases fit TRBD2. This CDR3 region has 16 residues. The V gene's germline CDR1 is SEHNR and CDR2 FQNEAQ (reference sequence). V was clipped by 4 bases and J by 4 bases; unmatched bases: 13. The CDR3 DNA follows: TGTGCCAGCAGCTCACCTAAGTGGACTAGTAGGTACGAGCAGTACTTC. Protein: CASSSPKWTSRYEQYF.

This clonotype has just a few counts. The V gene is TRBV6-1, the J gene TRBJ1-6, with D maybe TRBD1 (5 bases). V lost 11 bases and J lost 8, with 13 bases in between. The CDR3 runs 12 residues. Germline CDR1 reads MNHNS; CDR2 reads SASEGT. In DNA form, the CDR3 reads TGTGCCTCGGGGCTTCGTTATTCACCCCTCCACTTT. This gives the protein CASGLRYSPLHF.

This clonotype occurred a few times. At one of its ends the junction is not consistent with the germline gene, which may arise from a read error. This chain joins TRBV7-9 and TRBJ2-7; no clear D gene. The CDR3 is 11 residues long. Germline CDR1 and CDR2: SEHNR and FQNEAQ (reference sequence). The CDR3 DNA reads as TGTGCCAGCGGAACAGAGTCTGCCAGTGACTTC. Translated: CASGTESASDF.

This clonotype has just a few counts. The genes are TRBV30 and TRBJ2-2, with D maybe TRBD2 (6 bases). The germline V gene encodes CDR1 GTSNPN and CDR2 SVGIG (reference sequence). The germline V and J ends were trimmed by 7 bases and 6 bases, with 18 bases remaining between them. CDR3 length equals 14 residues. The CDR3 sequence is CASKRLVTAGELFF. CDR3 DNA: TGTGCCTCCAAAAGACTAGTCACGGCCGGGGAGCTGTTTTTT.

This clonotype came up a few times. This rearrangement joins TRBV5-6 to TRBJ1-1; D gene ambiguous. CDR1 and CDR2 from the germline V gene are SGHDT and YYEEEE. Between the trimmed V and J ends, which lost 0 bases and 6 bases, there was a span of 15 bases. This CDR3 comprises 15 residues. CDR3 residues: CASSLEKVDIPEAFF. DNA for the CDR3: TGTGCCAGCAGCTTGGAAAAGGTAGACATCCCTGAAGCTTTCTTT.

The V gene is TRBV20-1, the J gene TRBJ1-5, with D tentatively TRBD1 (6 bases). CDR3 length: 16 amino acids. Trimming shortened V by 1 base and J by 0 bases, and 13 bases separated the two germline ends. Germline-derived CDR1 and CDR2 are DFQATT and SNEGSKA (reference sequence). DNA for the CDR3: TGCAGTGCTAGAGTGCGGGGGGGACATAGCAATCAGCCCCAGCATTTT. Protein product: CSARVRGGHSNQPQHF.

This clonotype has only a few counts. V is TRBV5-1 and J is TRBJ2-7; a weak D match, TRBD2 (5 bases). Germline V gene sequence: CDR1 SGHRS, CDR2 YFSETQ. Trimming left V 0 bases short and J 4 bases short, with 14 bases between. CDR3 length equals 15 residues. DNA of the CDR3: TGCGCCAGCAGCTTGGGATCCGGGGAACAATACGAGCAGTACTTC. It translates to CASSLGSGEQYEQYF.

This clonotype was seen repeatedly, ten times or more. The genes are TRBV28 and TRBJ1-1, with a possible D match to TRBD1 (5 bases). The CDR3 loop spans 15 amino acids. With 5 bases removed from V and 8 bases from J, the gap between germline ends came to 21 bases. Per the germline V gene, CDR1 is MDHEN and CDR2 is SYDVKM. CDR3 residues: CASSPARGFSWEAFF. The CDR3 nucleotides read TGTGCCAGCAGTCCCGCGCGGGGGTTCTCGTGGGAAGCTTTCTTT.

This chain joins TRBV28 and TRBJ2-7, with 8 bases lining up with TRBD2. Germline V lookup: CDR1 MDHEN, CDR2 SYDVKM. CDR3 length equals 14 residues. After removal of 3 bases from V and 6 bases from J, the junction contained 7 bases not matched to a gene. CDR3: CASSFGTSRVEQYF. The CDR3 DNA reads as TGTGCCAGCAGTTTCGGGACTAGTAGGGTCGAGCAGTACTTC.

With respect to this clonotype: This could be a read error, since a much larger clone is one nucleotide away. The chain recombines TRBV11-2 with TRBJ2-7, with 9 bases aligning to TRBD2. V gave up 11 bases and J gave up 2 bases; unmatched junction bases: 10. This CDR3 has 14 residues. Germline lookup yields CDR1 SGHAT and CDR2 FQNNGV. The CDR3 DNA follows: TGTGCCTCCCGGCGGGGGGGCTCGACCTACGAGCAGTACGTC. It encodes CASRRGGSTYEQYV.

This clonotype was counted at least ten times. In DNA form, the CDR3 reads TGTGCCAGCAGCTTAATGGCGGTGGATACGCAGTATTTT. This translates into CASSLMAVDTQYF. The gene calls are TRBV7-8 and TRBJ2-3, with D uncertain. CDR3 length: 13 residues. Germline V gene sequence: CDR1 SGHVS, CDR2 FQNEAQ. The germline V and J ends were trimmed by 2 bases and 6 bases, with 9 bases remaining between them.

The rearrangement joins TRBV27 to TRBJ1-2; 7 bases agree with TRBD1. The V segment lost 4 bases and the J segment 5 bases; nucleotides outside the gene matches: 7. This CDR3 is built from 14 residues. The germline CDR1 and CDR2 sequences are MNHEY and SMNVEV (reference sequence). The CDR3 loop is CASSYKGQMYGYTF. DNA of the CDR3: TGTGCCAGCAGTTACAAGGGACAGATGTATGGCTACACCTTC.

The table lists this clonotype with many counts. V usage is TRBV12-3 or TRBV12-4 and J usage is TRBJ1-5; D may be TRBD1 (6 bases). The V end lost 3 bases, the J end lost 4 bases, and 10 bases lay between the germline ends. CDR3 length: 14 residues. The CDR3 DNA is TGTGCCAGCAGTTTCCGGACAGCGAATCAGCCCCAGCATTTT. This translates into CASSFRTANQPQHF.

This clonotype has a count of ten or more. The chain uses TRBV2 and TRBJ2-1; D gene uncertain. CDR3 length equals 15 residues. Germline-derived CDR1 and CDR2 are SNHLY and FYNNEI. The germline V and J ends were trimmed by 3 bases and 0 bases, with 9 bases remaining between them. The CDR3: CASSEGGSSYNEQFF. The CDR3 DNA is TGTGCCAGCAGTGAGGGCGGAAGCTCCTACAATGAGCAGTTCTTC.

In its sample, this clonotype was seen a few times. This sequence joins TRBV7-9 and TRBJ2-3; 10 nucleotides match TRBD1. The CDR3 runs 21 residues. With V trimmed by 2 bases and J by 3 bases, 20 bases remained unmatched. Germline CDR1 is SEHNR and CDR2 is FQNEAQ (reference sequence). CDR3: CASSLRDRGLGGSGLTDTQYF. CDR3 DNA sequence: TGTGCCAGCAGCTTAAGGGACAGGGGACTAGGCGGGAGTGGGCTGACAGATACGCAGTATTTT.

This clonotype was detected many times. This chain connects TRBV29-1 to TRBJ2-7, with 15 bases aligning to TRBD2. The CDR3 sequence is 16 residues long. Germline-derived CDR1 and CDR2 are SQVTM and ANQGSEA. J lost 2 bases, V lost 6 bases, and 8 bases had no gene match. The CDR3 reads CSVGTSGRPPTYEQYF. In DNA, the CDR3 is TGCAGCGTAGGGACTAGCGGGAGGCCCCCCACCTACGAGCAGTACTTC.

The sample holds many counts of this clonotype. The chain is built from TRBV18 and TRBJ2-1; 9 nucleotides align to TRBD2. The V segment lost 5 bases and the J segment 5 bases; nucleotides outside the gene matches: 7. CDR3 size: 15 residues. The germline CDR1 and CDR2 sequences are KGHSH and LQKENI. CDR3 sequence reads: CASSDVLAGNNEQFF. CDR3 in DNA: TGTGCCAGCTCAGATGTGCTAGCGGGAAACAATGAGCAGTTCTTC.